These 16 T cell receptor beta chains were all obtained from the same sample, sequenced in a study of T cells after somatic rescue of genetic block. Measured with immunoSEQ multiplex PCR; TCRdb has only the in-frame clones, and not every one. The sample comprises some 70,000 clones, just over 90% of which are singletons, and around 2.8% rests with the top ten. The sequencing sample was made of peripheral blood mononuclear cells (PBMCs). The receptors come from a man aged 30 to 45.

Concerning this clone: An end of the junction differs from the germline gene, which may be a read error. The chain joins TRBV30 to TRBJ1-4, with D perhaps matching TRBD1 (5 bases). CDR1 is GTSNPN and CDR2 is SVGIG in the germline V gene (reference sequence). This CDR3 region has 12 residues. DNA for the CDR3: TGTGCCTGGAGTCTTCCCCAGGGCACTGCGAGTTTT. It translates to CAWSLPQGTASF.

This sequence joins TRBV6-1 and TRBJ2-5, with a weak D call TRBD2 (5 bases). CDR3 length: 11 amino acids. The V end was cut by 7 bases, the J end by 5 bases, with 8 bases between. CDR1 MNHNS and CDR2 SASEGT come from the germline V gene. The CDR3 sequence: CASTPGETQYF. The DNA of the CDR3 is TGTGCCAGCACGCCGGGGGAGACCCAGTACTTC.

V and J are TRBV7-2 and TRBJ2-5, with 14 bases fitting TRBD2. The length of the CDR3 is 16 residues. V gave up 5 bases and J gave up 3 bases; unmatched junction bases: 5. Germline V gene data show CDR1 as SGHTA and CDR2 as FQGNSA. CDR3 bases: TGTGCCAGCAGCCCAAGGACTAGCGGGGGGAAAGAGACCCAGTACTTC. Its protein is CASSPRTSGGKETQYF.

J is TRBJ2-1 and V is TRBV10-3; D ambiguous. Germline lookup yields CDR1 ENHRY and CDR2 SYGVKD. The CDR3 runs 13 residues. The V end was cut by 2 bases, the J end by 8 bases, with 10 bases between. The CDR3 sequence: CAISENYDDEQFF. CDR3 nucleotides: TGTGCCATCAGTGAGAACTATGACGATGAGCAGTTCTTC.

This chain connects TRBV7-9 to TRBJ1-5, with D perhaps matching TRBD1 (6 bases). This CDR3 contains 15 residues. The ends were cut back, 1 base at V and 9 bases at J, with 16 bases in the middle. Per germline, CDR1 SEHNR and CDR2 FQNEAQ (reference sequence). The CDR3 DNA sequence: TGTGCCAGCAGCTTAGGGCAGGGGCCATCGTTGCCCCAGCATTTT. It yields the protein CASSLGQGPSLPQHF. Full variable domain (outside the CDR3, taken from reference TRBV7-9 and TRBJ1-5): DTGVSQNPRHKITKRGQNVTFRCDPISEHNRLYWYRQTLGQGPEFLTYFQNEAQLEKSRLLSDRFSAERPKGSFSTLEIQRTEQGDSAMYLCASSLGQGPSLPQHFGDGTRLSIL.

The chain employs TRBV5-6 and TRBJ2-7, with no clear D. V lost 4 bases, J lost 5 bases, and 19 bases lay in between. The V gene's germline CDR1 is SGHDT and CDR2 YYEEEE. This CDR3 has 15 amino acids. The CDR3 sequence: CASSRMFREEDEQYF. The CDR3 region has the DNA TGTGCCAGCAGCAGGATGTTTAGGGAAGAGGACGAGCAGTACTTC.

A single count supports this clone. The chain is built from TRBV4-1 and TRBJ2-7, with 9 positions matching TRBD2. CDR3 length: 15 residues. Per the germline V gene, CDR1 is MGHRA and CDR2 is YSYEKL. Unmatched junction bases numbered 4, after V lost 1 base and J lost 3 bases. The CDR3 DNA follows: TGCGCCAGCAGCCAAGGGCCTAGCGGGGTCTACGAGCAGTACTTC. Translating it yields CASSQGPSGVYEQYF.

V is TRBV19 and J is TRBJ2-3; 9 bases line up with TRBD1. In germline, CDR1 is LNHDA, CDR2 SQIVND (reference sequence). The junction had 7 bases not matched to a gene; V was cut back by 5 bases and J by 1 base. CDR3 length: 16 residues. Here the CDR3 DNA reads TGTGCCAGTAGTCAAGGACAGGGGACGGGCACAGATACGCAGTATTTT. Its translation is CASSQGQGTGTDTQYF.

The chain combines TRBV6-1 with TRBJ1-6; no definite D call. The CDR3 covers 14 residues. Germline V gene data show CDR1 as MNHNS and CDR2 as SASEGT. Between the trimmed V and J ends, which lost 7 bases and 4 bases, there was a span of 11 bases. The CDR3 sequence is CASIAETYNSPLHF. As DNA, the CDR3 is TGTGCCAGCATTGCGGAGACTTATAATTCACCCCTCCACTTT.

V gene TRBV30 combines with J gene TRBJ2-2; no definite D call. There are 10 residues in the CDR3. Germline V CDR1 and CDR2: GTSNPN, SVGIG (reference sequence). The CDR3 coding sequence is TGTGTCCTGGATCTAGGGGAGCTGTTTTTT. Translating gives CVLDLGELFF.

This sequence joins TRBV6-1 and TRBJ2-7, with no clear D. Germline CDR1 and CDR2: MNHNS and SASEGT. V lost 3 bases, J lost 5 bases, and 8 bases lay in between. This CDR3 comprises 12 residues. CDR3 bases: TGTGCCAGCAGTGAGTGGCAAAACGAGCAGTACTTC. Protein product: CASSEWQNEQYF.

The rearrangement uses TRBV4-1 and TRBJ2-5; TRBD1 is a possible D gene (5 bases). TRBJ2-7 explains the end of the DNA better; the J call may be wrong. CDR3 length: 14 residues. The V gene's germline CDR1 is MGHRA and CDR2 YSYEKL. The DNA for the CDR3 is TGCGCCAGCAGCCAAGGGCCAGGGAACTACGAGCAGTACTTC. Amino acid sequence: CASSQGPGNYEQYF.

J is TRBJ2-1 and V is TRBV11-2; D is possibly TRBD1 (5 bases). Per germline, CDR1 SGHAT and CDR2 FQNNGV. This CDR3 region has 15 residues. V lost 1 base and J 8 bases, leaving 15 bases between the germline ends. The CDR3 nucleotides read TGTGCCAGCAGCTTAGGCAGGGTTCCTAGATATGAGCAGTTCTTC. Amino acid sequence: CASSLGRVPRYEQFF. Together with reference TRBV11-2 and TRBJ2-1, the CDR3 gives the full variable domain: EAGVAQSPRYKIIEKRQSVAFWCNPISGHATLYWYQQILGQGPKLLIQFQNNGVVDDSQLPKDRFSAERLKGVDSTLKIQPAKLEDSAVYLCASSLGRVPRYEQFFGPGTRLTVL.

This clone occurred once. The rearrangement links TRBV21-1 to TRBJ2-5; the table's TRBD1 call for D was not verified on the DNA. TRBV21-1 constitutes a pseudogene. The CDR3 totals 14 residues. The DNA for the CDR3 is TGTGCCAGCAGCAAGGACAGCTGGTGGGAGACCCAGTACTTC. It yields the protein CASSKDSWWETQYF.

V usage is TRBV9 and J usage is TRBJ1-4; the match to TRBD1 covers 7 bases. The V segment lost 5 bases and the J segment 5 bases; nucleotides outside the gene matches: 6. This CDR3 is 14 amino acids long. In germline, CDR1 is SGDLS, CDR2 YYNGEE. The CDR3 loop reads CASSAGTENEKLFF. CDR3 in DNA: TGTGCCAGCAGTGCCGGGACAGAAAATGAAAAACTGTTTTTT.

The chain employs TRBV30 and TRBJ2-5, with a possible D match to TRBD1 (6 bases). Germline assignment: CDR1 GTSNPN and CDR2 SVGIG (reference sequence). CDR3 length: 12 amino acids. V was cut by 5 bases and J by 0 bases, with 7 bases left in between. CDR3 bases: TGTGCCTGGCAGGGGTACCAAGAGACCCAGTACTTC. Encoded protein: CAWQGYQETQYF.